Below, 20 T cell receptor beta chains from the same sample are listed, as sequenced in a study of PD-1 blockade in classical Hodgkin lymphoma. The protocol was immunoSEQ multiplex PCR, while the TCRdb copy is restricted to in-frame clones and leaves out a portion. The data contain about 20,000 clones, about four fifths of them singletons. Time point: cycle 4 day 1 (C4D1), after five to seven weeks of nivolumab. Every patient relapsed after autologous stem cell transplantation, and brentuximab vedotin exposure varied. Thawed PBMCs were subjected to magnetic negative selection, which yielded isolated CD8+ T cells. Material: CD8+ T cells from blood, obtained before the fourth cycle of nivolumab. The receptors were sampled from a human donor with classical Hodgkin lymphoma.

The chain has TRBV5-8 and TRBJ1-3, with a possible D match to TRBD1 (6 bases). Per the germline V gene, CDR1 is SGHTS and CDR2 is YDEGEE. The V and J ends lost 2 bases and 0 bases respectively, with 12 bases between them. The CDR3 consists of 16 residues. The CDR3 spells CASSLEQGISGNTIYF. The DNA for the CDR3 is TGTGCCAGCAGCTTAGAACAGGGCATCTCTGGAAACACCATATATTTT.

This clone showed up just once. The gene calls are TRBV4-3 and TRBJ1-4; possible D gene TRBD1, 5 bases. The V and J ends lost 1 base and 11 bases respectively, with 5 bases between them. Germline assignment: CDR1 LGHNA and CDR2 YSLEER. This CDR3 is 11 amino acids long. This chain's CDR3 is CASSQAGKLFF. The CDR3, as DNA: TGCGCCAGCAGCCAAGCAGGGAAACTGTTTTTT.

This clone was counted only a few times. The chain joins TRBV19 to TRBJ1-6, with TRBD1 identical over 11 bases. From germline, CDR1 is LNHDA and CDR2 SQIVND (reference sequence). Trimming cost V 3 bases and J 7 bases; bases outside gene matches: 5. The CDR3 runs to 16 residues. CDR3 amino acids: CASSILGQGANSPLHF. CDR3 in DNA: TGTGCCAGTAGTATTCTAGGACAGGGGGCGAATTCACCCCTCCACTTT.

The chain is built from TRBV19 and TRBJ1-1, with unresolved D. V was shortened by 0 bases and J by 11 bases, with 13 bases between the two germline ends. The length of the CDR3 is 13 residues. CDR1 and CDR2 (germline): LNHDA, SQIVND (reference sequence). The DNA for the CDR3 is TGTGCCAGTAGTATAGACCATGCCCTAGTCGCTTTCTTT. This gives the protein CASSIDHALVAFF.

The rearrangement uses TRBV28 and TRBJ2-1; D may be TRBD2 (5 bases). Trimming took off 6 bases at V and 6 bases at J, with 12 bases between the two ends. The germline V gene encodes CDR1 MDHEN and CDR2 SYDVKM. There are 13 residues in the CDR3. CDR3 amino acids: CASSHRGFNEQFF. The CDR3 nucleotides read TGTGCCAGCAGCCACCGGGGTTTCAATGAGCAGTTCTTC.

The rearrangement links TRBV4-1 to TRBJ2-7; D may be TRBD2 (6 bases). CDR3 length: 17 amino acids. Germline CDR1 MGHRA, CDR2 YSYEKL. Deletions cut 0 bases from V and 4 bases from J, with 19 bases between. CDR3 bases: TGCGCCAGCAGCCAAGATCTGCGGGGTCCACTTGAGTACGAGCAGTACTTC. As protein: CASSQDLRGPLEYEQYF.

The rearrangement links TRBV11-2 to TRBJ2-1, with 7 bases fitting TRBD2. V dropped 5 bases and J dropped 5; count of bases not matched to a gene: 9. This CDR3 spans 15 amino acids. Germline CDR1 reads SGHAT; CDR2 reads FQNNGV. The CDR3 region is CASSPIPGGNNEQFF. CDR3 DNA sequence: TGTGCCAGCAGCCCAATCCCCGGGGGGAACAATGAGCAGTTCTTC.

This clone is a singleton in its sample. The rearrangement links TRBV25-1 to TRBJ2-3, with D perhaps matching TRBD2 (5 bases). V shed 0 bases and J shed 1 base, with 11 bases lying between them. CDR1 and CDR2 from the germline V gene are MGHDK and SYGVNS. The CDR3 has 16 amino acids. The CDR3 coding sequence is TGTGCCAGCAGTGAATATCGGGAAAAGGGCACAGATACGCAGTATTTT. Amino acids: CASSEYREKGTDTQYF. The full variable domain, completed using reference TRBV25-1 and TRBJ2-3, is EADIYQTPRYLVIGTGKKITLECSQTMGHDKMYWYQQDPGMELHLIHYSYGVNSTEKGDLSSESTVSRIRTEHFPLTLESARPSHTSQYLCASSEYREKGTDTQYFGPGTRLTVL.

This chain uses TRBV4-3 with TRBJ2-2; 9 bases agree with TRBD2. The germline CDR1 and CDR2 sequences are LGHNA and YSLEER. Losses at the gene ends were 4 bases for V and 6 bases for J; bases not matched to a gene: 9. CDR3 size: 16 residues. The CDR3 spells CASSPLGTSRAGELFF. The CDR3 DNA reads as TGCGCCAGCAGCCCCCTAGGGACTAGCCGGGCCGGGGAGCTGTTTTTT.

V and J are TRBV19 and TRBJ2-7; D gene ambiguous. V was shortened by 1 base and J by 2 bases, with 3 bases between the two germline ends. The germline V gene has CDR1 LNHDA and CDR2 SQIVND (reference sequence). CDR3 length equals 12 residues. CDR3 nucleotides: TGTGCCAGTAGTATAGGCCCCTACGAGCAGTACTTC. It translates to CASSIGPYEQYF.

The rearrangement joins TRBV2 to TRBJ1-6; D is uncertain. Trimming cost V 7 bases and J 7 bases, with 5 bases left between them. The germline V gene encodes CDR1 SNHLY and CDR2 FYNNEI. The CDR3 is 11 amino acids. The CDR3 region has the DNA TGTGCCAGCACCGAAAATTCACCCCTCCACTTT. Protein product: CASTENSPLHF.

The rearrangement links TRBV19 to TRBJ2-7; 10 bases fit TRBD1. Trimming took 5 bases from V and 2 from J; bases not matched to a gene: 6. CDR3 length: 15 amino acids. Germline CDR1 reads LNHDA; CDR2 reads SQIVND (reference sequence). The CDR3 sequence is CASSVGQGLTYEQYF. The CDR3 coding sequence is TGTGCCAGTAGTGTGGGACAGGGGTTGACCTACGAGCAGTACTTC.

This chain links TRBV5-8 with TRBJ2-2; weak D call: TRBD2 (5 bases). The germline V gene encodes CDR1 SGHTS and CDR2 YDEGEE. V lost 0 bases and J 3 bases, leaving 12 bases between the germline ends. The CDR3 spans 16 residues. The CDR3 protein is CASSLASGEYTGELFF. In DNA form, the CDR3 reads TGTGCCAGCAGCTTGGCATCCGGGGAATACACCGGGGAGCTGTTTTTT.

V and J are TRBV6-1 and TRBJ2-1, with D unresolved. The V end was cut by 4 bases, the J end by 0 bases, with 10 bases between. The CDR3 has 15 amino acids. The germline gives CDR1 MNHNS, CDR2 SASEGT. The CDR3 bases are TGTGCCAGCAGTGCGGGCCTGAGCTCCTACAATGAGCAGTTCTTC. Translation: CASSAGLSSYNEQFF.

In this sample, this clone turned up once. The chain uses TRBV28 and TRBJ1-6; 7 nucleotides align to TRBD1. CDR1 and CDR2 (germline): MDHEN, SYDVKM. This CDR3 spans 16 amino acids. The junction had 8 bases not matched to a gene; V was cut back by 9 bases and J by 0 bases. CDR3 protein: CASRDSLSSYNSPLHF. The DNA for the CDR3 is TGTGCCAGTCGGGACAGCTTGAGCTCCTATAATTCACCCCTCCACTTT.

The rearrangement joins TRBV10-3 to TRBJ2-3; maybe TRBD1 (5 bases). Deletions cut 10 bases from V and 0 bases from J, with 17 bases between. The CDR3 has 15 amino acids. CDR1 is ENHRY, CDR2 SYGVKD, per germline. The CDR3 DNA sequence: TGTGCCACCGAGGAACAGGCTTCTAGCACAGATACGCAGTATTTT. Translated, it gives CATEEQASSTDTQYF.

The chain is built from TRBV2 and TRBJ2-3; 9 bases map to TRBD2. The CDR3 covers 14 residues. Germline values: CDR1 SNHLY, CDR2 FYNNEI. V shed 7 bases, J shed 8 bases, and the junction held 10 bases outside the gene matches. The CDR3 sequence: CASKTSGRLGTQYF. DNA for the CDR3: TGTGCCAGCAAAACTAGCGGGCGTTTAGGTACGCAGTATTTT.

The rearrangement links TRBV5-4 to TRBJ2-1; TRBD1 matches 8 bases. CDR3 size: 13 residues. The J segment lost 9 bases and the V segment lost 2 bases, leaving 4 bases of the junction unmatched. Per germline, CDR1 SGHNT and CDR2 YYREEE (reference sequence). The CDR3 is CASSLQGVGEQFF. The DNA for the CDR3 is TGTGCCAGCAGCTTACAGGGGGTAGGTGAGCAGTTCTTC.

The rearrangement joins TRBV4-2 to TRBJ2-7; D may correspond to TRBD1 or TRBD2 (6 bases each). V was shortened by 0 bases and J by 7 bases, with 13 bases between the two germline ends. The CDR3 covers 14 residues. Germline CDR1 LGHNA, CDR2 YNFKEQ. In nucleotides, the CDR3 is TGTGCCAGCAGCCAAGATTTGGGGGCGGGAGAGCAGTACTTC. It specifies CASSQDLGAGEQYF.

V gene TRBV9 combines with J gene TRBJ1-3; D is uncertain. V was shortened by 0 bases and J by 3 bases, with 10 bases between the two germline ends. Germline CDR1 and CDR2: SGDLS and YYNGEE. The CDR3 is made up of 15 amino acids. CDR3 sequence (DNA): TGTGCCAGCAGCGTAGCTCCGGGAGGTGGAAACACCATATATTTT. Its protein product is CASSVAPGGGNTIYF.